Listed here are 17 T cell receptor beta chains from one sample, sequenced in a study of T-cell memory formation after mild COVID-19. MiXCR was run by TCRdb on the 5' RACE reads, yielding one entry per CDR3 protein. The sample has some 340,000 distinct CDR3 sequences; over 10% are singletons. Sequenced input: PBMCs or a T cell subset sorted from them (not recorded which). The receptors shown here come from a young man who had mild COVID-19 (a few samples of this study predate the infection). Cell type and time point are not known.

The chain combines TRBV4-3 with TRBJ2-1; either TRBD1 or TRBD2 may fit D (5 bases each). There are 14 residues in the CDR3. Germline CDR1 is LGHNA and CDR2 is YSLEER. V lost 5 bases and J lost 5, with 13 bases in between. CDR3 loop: CASSFGTADNEQFF. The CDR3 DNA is TGCGCCAGCAGCTTTGGGACGGCTGACAATGAGCAGTTCTTC.

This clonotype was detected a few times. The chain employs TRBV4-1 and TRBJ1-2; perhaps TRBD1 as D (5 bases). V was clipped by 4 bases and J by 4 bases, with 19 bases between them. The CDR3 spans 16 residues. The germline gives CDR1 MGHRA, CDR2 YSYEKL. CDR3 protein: CASSPPLGGSGYGYTF. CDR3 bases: TGCGCCAGCAGCCCGCCGTTGGGGGGGTCGGGCTATGGCTACACCTTC.

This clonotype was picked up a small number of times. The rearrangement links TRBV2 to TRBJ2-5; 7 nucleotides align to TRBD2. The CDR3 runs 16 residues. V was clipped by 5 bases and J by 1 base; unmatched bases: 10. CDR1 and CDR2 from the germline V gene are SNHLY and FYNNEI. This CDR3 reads CASSPRAGRTQETQYF. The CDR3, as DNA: TGTGCCAGCAGTCCACGAGCGGGGAGGACCCAAGAGACCCAGTACTTC.

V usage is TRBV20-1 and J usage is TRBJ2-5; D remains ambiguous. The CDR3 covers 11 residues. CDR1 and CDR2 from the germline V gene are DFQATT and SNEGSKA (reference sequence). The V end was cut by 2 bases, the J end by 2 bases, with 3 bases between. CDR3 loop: CSARQQETQYF. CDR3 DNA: TGCAGTGCTAGACAGCAAGAGACCCAGTACTTC.

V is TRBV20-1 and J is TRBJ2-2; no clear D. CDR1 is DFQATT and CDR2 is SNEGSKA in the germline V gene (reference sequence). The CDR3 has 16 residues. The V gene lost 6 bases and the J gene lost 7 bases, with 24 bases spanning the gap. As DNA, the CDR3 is TGCAGTGCCTCGCCGACTGGAAGACCCTCCGGCGGGGAGCTGTTTTTT. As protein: CSASPTGRPSGGELFF.

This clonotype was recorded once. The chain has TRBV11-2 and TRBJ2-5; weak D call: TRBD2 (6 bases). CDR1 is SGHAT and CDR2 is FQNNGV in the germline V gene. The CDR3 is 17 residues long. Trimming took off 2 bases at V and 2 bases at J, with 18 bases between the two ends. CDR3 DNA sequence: TGTGCCAGCAGCTTATATTTTAGCGCGGGGTTTCAAGAGACCCAGTACTTC. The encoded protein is CASSLYFSAGFQETQYF.

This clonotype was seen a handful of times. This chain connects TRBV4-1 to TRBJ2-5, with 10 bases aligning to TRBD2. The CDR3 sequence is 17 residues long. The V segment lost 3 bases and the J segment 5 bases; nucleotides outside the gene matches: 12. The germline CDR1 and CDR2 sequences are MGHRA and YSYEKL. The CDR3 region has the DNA TGCGCCAGCAGCCACGCAGGACTAGCGGTGGTCGGCGAGACCCAGTACTTC. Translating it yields CASSHAGLAVVGETQYF.

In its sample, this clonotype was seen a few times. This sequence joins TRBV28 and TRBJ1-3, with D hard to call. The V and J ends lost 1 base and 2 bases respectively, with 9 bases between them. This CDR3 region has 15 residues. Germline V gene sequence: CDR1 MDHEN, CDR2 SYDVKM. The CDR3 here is CASSLLGQAGNTIYF. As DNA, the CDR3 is TGTGCCAGCAGTTTATTGGGCCAAGCTGGAAACACCATATATTTT.

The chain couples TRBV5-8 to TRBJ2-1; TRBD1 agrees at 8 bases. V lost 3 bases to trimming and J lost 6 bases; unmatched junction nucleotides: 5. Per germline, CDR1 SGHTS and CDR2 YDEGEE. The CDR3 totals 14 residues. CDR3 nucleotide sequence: TGTGCCAGCAGCTCCCGGGACAGGTTCAATGAGCAGTTCTTC. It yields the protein CASSSRDRFNEQFF.

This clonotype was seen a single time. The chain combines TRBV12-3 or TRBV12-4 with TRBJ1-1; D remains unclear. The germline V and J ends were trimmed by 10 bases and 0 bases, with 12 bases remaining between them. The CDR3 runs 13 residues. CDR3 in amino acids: CATSQEMNTEAFF. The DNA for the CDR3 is TGTGCCACTTCCCAGGAAATGAACACTGAAGCTTTCTTT.

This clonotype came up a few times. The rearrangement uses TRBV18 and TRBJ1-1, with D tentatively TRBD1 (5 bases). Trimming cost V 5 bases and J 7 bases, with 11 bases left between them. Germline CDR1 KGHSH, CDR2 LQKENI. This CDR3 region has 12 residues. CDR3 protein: CASSFGGDEAFF. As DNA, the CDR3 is TGTGCCAGCTCATTTGGGGGTGATGAAGCTTTCTTT.

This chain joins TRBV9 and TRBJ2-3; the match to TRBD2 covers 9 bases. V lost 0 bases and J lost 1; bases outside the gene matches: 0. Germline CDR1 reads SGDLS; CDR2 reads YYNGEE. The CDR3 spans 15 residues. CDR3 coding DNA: TGTGCCAGCAGCGTAGGGACTAGCGGCACAGATACGCAGTATTTT. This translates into CASSVGTSGTDTQYF.

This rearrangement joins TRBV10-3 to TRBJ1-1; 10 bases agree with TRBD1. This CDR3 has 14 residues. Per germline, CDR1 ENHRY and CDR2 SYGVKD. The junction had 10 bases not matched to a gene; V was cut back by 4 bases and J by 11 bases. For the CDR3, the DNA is TGTGCCATCAGTGGGGAAGGGACAGGGGCGGACGCTTTCTTT. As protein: CAISGEGTGADAFF.

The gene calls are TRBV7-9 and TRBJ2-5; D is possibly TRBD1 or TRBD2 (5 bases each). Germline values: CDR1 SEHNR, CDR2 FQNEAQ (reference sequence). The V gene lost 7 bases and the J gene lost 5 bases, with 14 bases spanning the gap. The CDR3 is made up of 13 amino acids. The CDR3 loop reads CASTIGTAETQYF. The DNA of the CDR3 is TGTGCCAGCACCATAGGGACGGCGGAGACCCAGTACTTC.

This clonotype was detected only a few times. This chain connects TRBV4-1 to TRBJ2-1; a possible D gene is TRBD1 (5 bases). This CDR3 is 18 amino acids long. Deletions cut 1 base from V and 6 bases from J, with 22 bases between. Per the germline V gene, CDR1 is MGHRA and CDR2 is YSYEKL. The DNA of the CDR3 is TGCGCCAGCAGCCAAGTCGGTCCAGGGATAAGAATCATCAATGAGCAGTTCTTC. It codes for CASSQVGPGIRIINEQFF.

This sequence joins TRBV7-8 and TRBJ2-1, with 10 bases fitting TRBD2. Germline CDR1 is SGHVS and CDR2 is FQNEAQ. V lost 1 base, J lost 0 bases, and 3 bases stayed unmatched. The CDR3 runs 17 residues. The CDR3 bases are TGTGCCAGCAGCTTAGTACTAGCGGGGAGCTCCTACAATGAGCAGTTCTTC. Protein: CASSLVLAGSSYNEQFF.

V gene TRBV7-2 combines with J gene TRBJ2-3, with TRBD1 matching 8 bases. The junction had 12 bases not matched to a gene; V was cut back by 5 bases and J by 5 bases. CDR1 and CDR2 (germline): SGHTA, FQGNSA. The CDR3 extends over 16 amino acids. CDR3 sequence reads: CASSLLPGGRQDTQYF. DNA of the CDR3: TGTGCCAGCAGCCTCCTCCCAGGGGGCAGGCAAGATACGCAGTATTTT.